This T cell receptor (beta chain) was obtained from a study of blood T cell repertoires in COVID-19. CDR3 length: 16 residues. Germline V gene lookup returns CDR1 MNHNY and CDR2 SVGAGI (reference sequence). Unmatched junction bases numbered 7, after V lost 5 bases and J lost 2 bases. This table comes from immunoSEQ multiplex PCR, and its TCRdb copy is limited to in-frame clones, with some not included. The sample consists of around 270,000 clones, about 89% of them appearing once. The chain employs TRBV6-6 and TRBJ2-5, with 11 bases aligning to TRBD1. The sample was peripheral blood. The sequence was collected from a man between 35 and 55 years old with acute or convalescent COVID-19. For the CDR3, the DNA is TGTGCCAGCAGTCTTAGGACAGGGGGCCTGCAAGAGACCCAGTACTTC. It codes for CASSLRTGGLQETQYF.